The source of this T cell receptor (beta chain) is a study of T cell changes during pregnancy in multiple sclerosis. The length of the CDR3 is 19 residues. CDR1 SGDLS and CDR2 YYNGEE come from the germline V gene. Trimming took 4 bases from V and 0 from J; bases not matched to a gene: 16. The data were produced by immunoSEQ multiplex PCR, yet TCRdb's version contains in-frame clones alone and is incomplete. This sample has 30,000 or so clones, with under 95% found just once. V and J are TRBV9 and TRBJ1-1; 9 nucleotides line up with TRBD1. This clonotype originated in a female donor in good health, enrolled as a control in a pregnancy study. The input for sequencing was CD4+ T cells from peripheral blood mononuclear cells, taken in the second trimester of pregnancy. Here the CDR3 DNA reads TGTGCCAGCAGCATCGGACAGGGGAGTACGGTTTTAATGAACACTGAAGCTTTCTTT. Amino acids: CASSIGQGSTVLMNTEAFF.